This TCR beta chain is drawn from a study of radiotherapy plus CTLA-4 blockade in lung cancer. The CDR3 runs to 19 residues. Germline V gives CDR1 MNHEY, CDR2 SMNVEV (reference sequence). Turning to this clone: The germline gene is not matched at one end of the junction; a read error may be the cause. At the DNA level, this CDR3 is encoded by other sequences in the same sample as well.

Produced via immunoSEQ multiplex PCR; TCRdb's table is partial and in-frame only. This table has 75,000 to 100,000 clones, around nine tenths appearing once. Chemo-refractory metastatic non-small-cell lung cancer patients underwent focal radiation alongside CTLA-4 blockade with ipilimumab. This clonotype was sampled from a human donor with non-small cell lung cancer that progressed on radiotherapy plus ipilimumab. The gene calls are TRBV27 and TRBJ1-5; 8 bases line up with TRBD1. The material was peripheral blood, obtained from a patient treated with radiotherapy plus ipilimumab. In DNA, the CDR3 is TGTGCTAGCAGCAAAAACATAATTCAGGGGGCGCTTAGCAATCAGCCCCAGCATTTT. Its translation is CASSKNIIQGALSNQPQHF.